The clone carrying this T cell receptor (beta chain) was counted ten times or more. Germline loops: CDR1 MDHEN, CDR2 SYDVKM. The V gene lost 5 bases and the J gene lost 1 base, with 8 bases spanning the gap. The CDR3 has 13 residues. The source of the sample is a study of Graves' ophthalmopathy and Graves' hyperthyroidism. Scientists amplified the TCR beta CDR3 regions from RNA transcripts. After a first-round RT-PCR with HTBI primers, a second-round multiplex PCR was run. TCRdb used MiXCR to reprocess the multiplex PCR reads, holding one entry per CDR3 protein. The sample records approximately 150,000 distinct CDR3 sequences, under 45% being singletons.

The chain combines TRBV28 with TRBJ1-1; D unclear. This sequence was found in a man aged 25 to 40 with Graves' ophthalmopathy. What was sequenced was peripheral blood. The CDR3 DNA reads as TGTGCCAGCAGTCCCCCTGAGAACACTGAAGCTTTCTTT. Its translation: CASSPPENTEAFF.